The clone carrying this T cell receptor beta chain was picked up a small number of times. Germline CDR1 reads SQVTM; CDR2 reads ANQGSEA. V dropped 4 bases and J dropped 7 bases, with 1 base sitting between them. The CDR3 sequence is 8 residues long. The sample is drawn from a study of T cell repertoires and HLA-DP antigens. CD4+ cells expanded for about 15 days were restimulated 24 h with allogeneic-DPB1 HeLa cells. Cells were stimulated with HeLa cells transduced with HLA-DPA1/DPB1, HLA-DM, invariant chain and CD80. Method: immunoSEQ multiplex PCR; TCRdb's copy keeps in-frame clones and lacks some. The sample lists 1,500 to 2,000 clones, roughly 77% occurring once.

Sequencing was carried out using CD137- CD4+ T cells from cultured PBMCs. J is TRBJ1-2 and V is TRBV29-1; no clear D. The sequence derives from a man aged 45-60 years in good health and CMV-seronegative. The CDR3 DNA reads TGCAGCGTTGGTGGCTACACCTTC. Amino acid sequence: CSVGGYTF. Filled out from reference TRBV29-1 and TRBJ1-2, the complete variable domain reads SAVISQKPSRDICQRGTSLTIQCQVDSQVTMMFWYRQQPGQSLTLIATANQGSEATYESGFVIDKFPISRPNLTFSTLTVSNMSPEDSSIYLCSVGGYTFGSGTRLTVV.